This T cell receptor (beta chain) was sequenced in a study of immune evolution from preneoplasia to lung adenocarcinoma. Resections took place in Japan or China from about 2014 to 2018. Some clones are missing from TCRdb's copy, which holds only in-frame ones; the method was immunoSEQ multiplex PCR. This sample has about 5,700 clones, with about four fifths found just once. Findings of the study overall: Later-stage lesions appeared to have more T cells, more diversity, less clonality.

About this clone itself: Its antigen remains unknown.

V lost 0 bases, J lost 6 bases, and 15 bases lay in between. Germline loops: CDR1 SGHRS, CDR2 YFSETQ. The CDR3 is made up of 15 amino acids. The V gene is TRBV5-1, the J gene TRBJ1-2; perhaps TRBD1 as D (6 bases). Sequenced sample: FFPE minimally invasive lung adenocarcinoma tissue. This TCR was recovered from a person aged 55-80 years with lung adenocarcinoma. This CDR3 reads CASSLAQLQGDGYTF. CDR3 nucleotides: TGCGCCAGCAGCTTGGCCCAATTACAGGGCGATGGCTACACCTTC.